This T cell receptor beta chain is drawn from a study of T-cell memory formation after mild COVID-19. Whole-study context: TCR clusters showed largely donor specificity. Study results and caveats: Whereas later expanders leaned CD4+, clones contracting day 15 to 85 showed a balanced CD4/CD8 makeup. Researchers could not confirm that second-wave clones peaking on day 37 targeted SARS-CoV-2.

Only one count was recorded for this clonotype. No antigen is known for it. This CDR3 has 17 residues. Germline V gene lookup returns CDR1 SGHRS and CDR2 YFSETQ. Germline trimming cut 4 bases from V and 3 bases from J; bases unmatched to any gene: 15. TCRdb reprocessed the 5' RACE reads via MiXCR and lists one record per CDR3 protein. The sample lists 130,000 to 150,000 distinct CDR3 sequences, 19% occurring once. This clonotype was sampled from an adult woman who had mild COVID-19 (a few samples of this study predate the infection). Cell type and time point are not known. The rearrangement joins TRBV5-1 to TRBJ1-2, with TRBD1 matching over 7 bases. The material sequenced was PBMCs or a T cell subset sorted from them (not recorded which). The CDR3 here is CASSNSPRDQGDYGYTF. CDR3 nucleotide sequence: TGCGCCAGCAGCAACTCCCCCCGGGATCAGGGGGACTATGGCTACACCTTC.